Presented here are 26 T cell receptor beta chains from one specimen sequenced in a study of cytomegalovirus exposure and HLA in healthy donors (dated by TCRdb to 2016 to 2017). Libraries were built with the immunoSEQ multiplex PCR assay. A mixture of 60 forward primers for TCR Vbeta segments and 13 reverse primers for TCR Jbeta segments was used in the multiplex PCR. The clones in this table, taken by TCRdb from immuneACCESS, are in-frame only. Not every clone is retained; where verified, under half of the shortfall comes from an unresolved V gene, and the cause of the rest is unknown. The sample records 150,000 to 200,000 clones, around 82% of which are singletons. The ten most abundant clones make up approximately 13% of the sample. The sequenced sample consisted of PBMCs. Receptor source: a woman aged 45-65 years in good health and CMV-seropositive.

This chain uses TRBV11-2 with TRBJ1-5; TRBD1 is a possible D gene (6 bases). Trimming took 0 bases from V and 3 from J, leaving 9 bases between them. From germline, CDR1 is SGHAT and CDR2 FQNNGV. This CDR3 region has 15 residues. Here the CDR3 DNA reads TGTGCCAGCAGCTTAGATGGACAGTTCAATCAGCCCCAGCATTTT. Encoded protein: CASSLDGQFNQPQHF.

This sequence joins TRBV5-1 and TRBJ1-5; 7 positions agree with TRBD1. Germline loops: CDR1 SGHRS, CDR2 YFSETQ. The CDR3 contains 14 residues. The ends lost 0 bases at V and 7 bases at J; junction bases unmatched: 4. The CDR3 DNA is TGCGCCAGCAGCTTGGAAGGGGGCTGGCAGCCCCAGCATTTT. The encoded protein is CASSLEGGWQPQHF.

The CDR3 sequence: CASSPRRGYTEAFF. The CDR3 coding sequence is TGTGCCAGCAGCCCCCGCAGGGGGTACACTGAAGCTTTCTTT. This rearrangement joins TRBV7-8 to TRBJ1-1, with TRBD1 matching over 7 bases. The CDR3 sequence is 14 residues long. The trim removed 5 bases at V and 3 bases at J, leaving 6 bases unmatched. Germline values: CDR1 SGHVS, CDR2 FQNEAQ.

The rearrangement uses TRBV5-1 and TRBJ1-2; 8 nucleotides align to TRBD1. CDR1 and CDR2 from the germline V gene are SGHRS and YFSETQ. Trimming at V came to 1 base and at J to 1 base, leaving 15 bases not matched to a gene. There are 19 residues in the CDR3. CDR3 DNA: TGCGCCAGCAGCTTGAACTCGGCCGCTGGACAGGGCATTAACTATGGCTACACCTTC. It is translated as CASSLNSAAGQGINYGYTF.

There are a few counts of this clone. The chain uses TRBV11-2 and TRBJ1-1, with 7 bases lining up with TRBD1. V lost 5 bases, J lost 2 bases, and 11 bases stayed unmatched. The germline V gene encodes CDR1 SGHAT and CDR2 FQNNGV. The length of the CDR3 is 16 residues. CDR3 DNA sequence: TGTGCCAGCAGCCCTCGTCCAGGGGGGTTTAACACTGAAGCTTTCTTT. The encoded protein is CASSPRPGGFNTEAFF.

The V and J genes are TRBV5-4 and TRBJ1-3, with no clear D. CDR1 is SGHNT and CDR2 is YYREEE in the germline V gene (reference sequence). This CDR3 region has 15 residues. Between the trimmed V and J ends, which lost 1 base and 0 bases, there was a span of 8 bases. The CDR3 sequence is CASSLPEVSGNTIYF. The CDR3, as DNA: TGTGCCAGCAGCTTGCCGGAGGTCTCTGGAAACACCATATATTTT. The whole variable domain, remainder taken from reference TRBV5-4 and TRBJ1-3, is ETGVTQSPTHLIKTRGQQVTLRCSSQSGHNTVSWYQQALGQGPQFIFQYYREEENGRGNFPPRFSGLQFPNYSSELNVNALELDDSALYLCASSLPEVSGNTIYFGEGSWLTVV.

V is TRBV5-4 and J is TRBJ2-5; D may be TRBD1 (6 bases). The CDR3 is made up of 14 amino acids. Trimming removed 4 bases from V and 1 base from J, with 11 bases in between. CDR1 and CDR2 from the germline V gene are SGHNT and YYREEE (reference sequence). CDR3 protein: CASSPRTVQETQYF. Written as DNA, the CDR3 is TGTGCCAGCAGCCCCCGGACAGTCCAAGAGACCCAGTACTTC.

The genes are TRBV4-1 and TRBJ1-1; no reliable D call. The CDR3 consists of 16 residues. V was shortened by 8 bases and J by 0 bases, with 19 bases between the two germline ends. Germline loops: CDR1 MGHRA, CDR2 YSYEKL. CDR3 amino acids: CASYRRMGDLNTEAFF. The CDR3 DNA reads TGCGCCAGCTACCGAAGGATGGGAGATCTGAACACTGAAGCTTTCTTT.

The gene calls are TRBV14 and TRBJ1-2, with a weak D call TRBD1 (5 bases). CDR3 length equals 13 residues. Trimming cost V 4 bases and J 7 bases, with 13 bases left between them. Germline CDR1 reads SGHDN; CDR2 reads FVKESK. The CDR3 coding sequence is TGTGCCAGCAGCCCTGGGGGGGATGCTGGCTACACCTTC. It specifies CASSPGGDAGYTF.

The CDR3 loop reads CASSIQPRGNQPQHF. CDR3 sequence (DNA): TGTGCCAGTAGTATACAGCCCAGGGGGAATCAGCCCCAGCATTTT. The rearrangement uses TRBV19 and TRBJ1-5, with 7 bases fitting TRBD1. V dropped 2 bases and J dropped 4; count of bases not matched to a gene: 5. From germline, CDR1 is LNHDA and CDR2 SQIVND (reference sequence). CDR3 length equals 15 residues.

The chain carries TRBV19 and TRBJ1-5; D is undetermined. The CDR3 has 14 residues. The germline V gene encodes CDR1 LNHDA and CDR2 SQIVND (reference sequence). V lost 6 bases, J lost 7 bases, and 16 bases lay in between. CDR3 in amino acids: CASSRPGFGQPQHF. The CDR3 region has the DNA TGTGCCAGTAGCCGCCCGGGGTTTGGGCAGCCCCAGCATTTT. The variable domain in full, completed from reference TRBV19 and TRBJ1-5, reads DGGITQSPKYLFRKEGQNVTLSCEQNLNHDAMYWYRQDPGQGLRLIYYSQIVNDFQKGDIAEGYSVSREKKESFPLTVTSAQKNPTAFYLCASSRPGFGQPQHFGDGTRLSIL.

J is TRBJ2-2 and V is TRBV5-4; D ambiguous. The CDR3 is made up of 14 amino acids. In germline, CDR1 is SGHNT, CDR2 YYREEE (reference sequence). Trimming took 1 base from V and 0 from J, leaving 4 bases between them. The CDR3, as DNA: TGTGCCAGCAGCTTGACAACGAACACCGGGGAGCTGTTTTTT. Protein sequence: CASSLTTNTGELFF.

This clone was counted only a few times. This rearrangement joins TRBV5-6 to TRBJ2-1; D not resolved. The germline gives CDR1 SGHDT, CDR2 YYEEEE. The ends were cut back, 0 bases at V and 5 bases at J, with 12 bases in the middle. The CDR3 is 15 residues long. Here the CDR3 DNA reads TGTGCCAGCAGCTTGGTGGCTCAGTTAAACAATGAGCAGTTCTTC. It is translated as CASSLVAQLNNEQFF.

This chain links TRBV7-6 with TRBJ1-1; D possibly corresponds to TRBD1 (6 bases). CDR3 length equals 14 residues. Germline values: CDR1 SGHVS, CDR2 FNYEAQ. V was pared by 5 bases and J by 4 bases, with 14 bases between. This CDR3 reads CASSLGGDFTEAFF. For the CDR3, the DNA is TGTGCCAGCAGCCTAGGGGGGGATTTCACTGAAGCTTTCTTT.

V is TRBV7-9 and J is TRBJ2-5, with D possibly TRBD1 on 5 matching bases. The germline gives CDR1 SEHNR, CDR2 FQNEAQ (reference sequence). This CDR3 is 15 amino acids long. The V end was cut by 3 bases, the J end by 2 bases, with 13 bases between. The CDR3 loop reads CASSLGQYPQETQYF. The DNA for the CDR3 is TGTGCCAGCAGCTTGGGGCAGTACCCTCAAGAGACCCAGTACTTC.

This rearrangement joins TRBV6-5 to TRBJ1-1; D is ambiguous. Trimming removed 2 bases from V and 0 bases from J, with 13 bases in between. The V gene's germline CDR1 is MNHEY and CDR2 SVGAGI. This CDR3 is built from 16 residues. DNA for the CDR3: TGTGCCAGCAGTTACGACCGGGTATCAATGAACACTGAAGCTTTCTTT. Translated, it gives CASSYDRVSMNTEAFF.

The CDR3 loop is CASSFRDRLVQYF. CDR3 nucleotide sequence: TGTGCCAGCAGCTTTCGGGACAGGCTCGTTCAGTACTTC. The V and J genes are TRBV5-6 and TRBJ2-5; 8 bases map to TRBD1. Germline CDR1 reads SGHDT; CDR2 reads YYEEEE. This CDR3 region has 13 residues. Trimming cost V 2 bases and J 11 bases; bases outside gene matches: 8.

The chain has TRBV5-6 and TRBJ2-1; 10 bases map to TRBD2. The junction had 9 bases not matched to a gene; V was cut back by 1 base and J by 8 bases. The germline CDR1 and CDR2 sequences are SGHDT and YYEEEE. This CDR3 contains 16 residues. CDR3 sequence reads: CASSLKVAGGLDEQFF. CDR3 nucleotides: TGTGCCAGCAGCTTGAAGGTAGCGGGGGGTTTGGATGAGCAGTTCTTC. The whole variable domain, filled in from reference TRBV5-6 and TRBJ2-1, reads DAGVTQSPTHLIKTRGQQVTLRCSPKSGHDTVSWYQQALGQGPQFIFQYYEEEERQRGNFPDRFSGHQFPNYSSELNVNALLLGDSALYLCASSLKVAGGLDEQFFGPGTRLTVL.

This clone was seen a handful of times. This chain uses TRBV6-1 with TRBJ1-1; D is unclear. The germline CDR1 and CDR2 sequences are MNHNS and SASEGT. This CDR3 is 14 amino acids long. V gave up 4 bases and J gave up 1 base, with 10 bases separating them. CDR3: CASSVREENTEAFF. CDR3 DNA: TGTGCCAGCAGTGTGAGGGAAGAGAACACTGAAGCTTTCTTT.

The chain links TRBV2 to TRBJ1-1; 9 bases are shared with TRBD1. V dropped 6 bases and J dropped 2; count of bases not matched to a gene: 10. The CDR3 has 16 residues. Germline CDR1 reads SNHLY; CDR2 reads FYNNEI. The CDR3 spells CASSFRGGQGNTEAFF. In DNA form, the CDR3 reads TGTGCCAGCAGCTTTAGGGGGGGACAGGGAAACACTGAAGCTTTCTTT.

The CDR3 is CSVYRGHAGELFF. The CDR3 DNA reads TGCAGCGTTTACAGGGGCCACGCCGGGGAGCTGTTTTTT. The V and J genes are TRBV29-1 and TRBJ2-2, with 7 positions matching TRBD1. The CDR3 runs 13 residues. The germline V gene encodes CDR1 SQVTM and CDR2 ANQGSEA. V gave up 5 bases and J gave up 6 bases; unmatched junction bases: 6.

V usage is TRBV11-2 and J usage is TRBJ2-7, with TRBD1 as a possible D gene (6 bases). This CDR3 has 13 residues. Germline CDR1 is SGHAT and CDR2 is FQNNGV. V was trimmed by 4 bases and J by 6 bases, leaving 13 bases between them. CDR3 coding DNA: TGTGCCAGCAGCTCCATTAACAGGGTCGAGCAGTACTTC. Encoded protein: CASSSINRVEQYF.

This clone has only one observation. The V gene is TRBV4-1, the J gene TRBJ2-2; D might be TRBD1 (6 bases). V lost 5 bases, J lost 0 bases, and 10 bases lay in between. The germline V gene has CDR1 MGHRA and CDR2 YSYEKL. CDR3 size: 15 residues. The CDR3 DNA follows: TGCGCCAGCAGCTTGGACAGTGCGAACACCGGGGAGCTGTTTTTT. It encodes CASSLDSANTGELFF.

This chain uses TRBV2 with TRBJ1-4, with D possibly TRBD1 on 6 matching bases. V was pared by 5 bases and J by 5 bases, with 15 bases between. CDR1 is SNHLY and CDR2 is FYNNEI in the germline V gene. The CDR3 covers 15 residues. The CDR3 sequence: CASSSTGLLNEKLFF. The CDR3 DNA follows: TGTGCCAGCAGTTCCACAGGGCTCCTAAATGAAAAACTGTTTTTT. The whole variable domain, filled in from reference TRBV2 and TRBJ1-4, reads EPEVTQTPSHQVTQMGQEVILRCVPISNHLYFYWYRQILGQKVEFLVSFYNNEISEKSEIFDDQFSVERPDGSNFTLKIRSTKLEDSAMYFCASSSTGLLNEKLFFGSGTQLSVL.

V gene TRBV19 combines with J gene TRBJ1-5; TRBD1 might be the D (5 bases). Germline CDR1 is LNHDA and CDR2 is SQIVND (reference sequence). This CDR3 has 13 amino acids. V was trimmed by 8 bases and J by 3 bases, leaving 11 bases between them. The CDR3 loop reads CASGGDPNQPQHF. Here the CDR3 DNA reads TGTGCCAGTGGGGGGGACCCCAATCAGCCCCAGCATTTT.

Only a few counts were recorded for this clone. This chain joins TRBV5-1 and TRBJ1-3; no reliable D call. Trimming left V 7 bases short and J 0 bases short, with 5 bases between. The CDR3 has 12 residues. In germline, CDR1 is SGHRS, CDR2 YFSETQ. The CDR3 nucleotides are TGCGCCAGCCAGGACTCTGGAAACACCATATATTTT. Its protein product is CASQDSGNTIYF. The full variable domain, its missing parts supplied by reference TRBV5-1 and TRBJ1-3, is KAGVTQTPRYLIKTRGQQVTLSCSPISGHRSVSWYQQTPGQGLQFLFEYFSETQRNKGNFPGRFSGRQFSNSRSEMNVSTLELGDSALYLCASQDSGNTIYFGEGSWLTVV.